This T cell receptor beta chain was identified in a study of neurological immune-mediated disorders. Study results and limitations: HTLV-1-associated myelopathy led in TCR clonal expansion, while multiple sclerosis ranked lowest, below healthy controls. Phylogenetically, 18 of 34 multiple sclerosis patients' repertoires fell into one related-CDR3 cluster, a possible signature.

This clonotype was seen at least ten times. Its antigen is unidentified. The cDNA was generated by 5'RACE with 10-nucleotide random UMIs. TCRdb processed the 5' RACE reads anew with MiXCR; each CDR3 protein has one entry. In the table there are roughly 76,000 distinct CDR3 sequences, approximately 3.3% of which are singletons. This CDR3 is 17 amino acids long. CDR1 is LGHNA, CDR2 YNFKEQ, per germline. J was trimmed by 1 base and V by 1 base; bases with no gene match: 6. Sequenced: PBMCs. This TCR came from a woman aged 45-60 years with multiple sclerosis. The chain recombines TRBV4-2 with TRBJ2-3, with 9 bases fitting TRBD2. This CDR3 reads CASSQALTSGRTDTQYF. The CDR3 region has the DNA TGTGCCAGCAGCCAAGCTCTGACTAGCGGACGCACAGATACGCAGTATTTT.